The rows below give T cell receptor beta chains drawn from one sample of a study. Each CDR3 protein is one row after TCRdb ran MiXCR on the RT-PCR reads. The sample contains about 680,000 distinct CDR3 sequences, around 14% of which appear only once. The sample consisted of memory CD4+ T cells from blood. All receptors come from a female donor in good health, serving as a healthy control. The CDR3 runs from the conserved cysteine through the conserved F or W. Fields, in order: CDR3 DNA, CDR3 protein, clone size, J gene, D gene, V gene. D genes are given only for firm matches. Some rows have no size entry. The others give once, few or many, or a class for an expanded clone.

cdr3_nt: TGTGCCAGCAGCTTGGAAGGCGGGGGAGGGATCACGCAGTATTTT
cdr3_aa: CASSLEGGGGITQYF
clone_size: many
j_call: TRBJ2-3
d_call: TRBD2
v_call: TRBV5-6

cdr3_nt: TGTGCCAGTAGTCACAGGGGCAGCATGTCTGGGGCCAACGTCCTGACTTTC
cdr3_aa: CASSHRGSMSGANVLTF
clone_size: few
j_call: TRBJ2-6
d_call: TRBD1
v_call: TRBV19

cdr3_nt: TGCGCCAGCAGCTTGGTGGGGGGAGGGCATCAGCCCCAGCATTTT
cdr3_aa: CASSLVGGGHQPQHF
clone_size: few
j_call: TRBJ1-5
d_call: -
v_call: TRBV5-1

cdr3_nt: TGCAGTGCCCCCGGGACCCGACTAGCGGGGGGGCAAGAGACCCAGTACTTC
cdr3_aa: CSAPGTRLAGGQETQYF
clone_size: -
j_call: TRBJ2-5
d_call: TRBD2
v_call: TRBV20-1

cdr3_nt: TGTGCCAGCAGCTTAGCCCAGGGGGAGGGAGAAAAACTGTTTTTT
cdr3_aa: CASSLAQGEGEKLFF
clone_size: -
j_call: TRBJ1-4
d_call: TRBD1
v_call: TRBV11-2

cdr3_nt: TGTGCCAGCTCACCGCAGCTAGCGGGAGAGTTGAATGAGCAGTTCTTC
cdr3_aa: CASSPQLAGELNEQFF
clone_size: few
j_call: TRBJ2-1
d_call: TRBD2
v_call: TRBV18

cdr3_nt: TGTGCCAGCAGACTAGACGGGACAGGGGGCTACAATGAGCAGTTCTTC
cdr3_aa: CASRLDGTGGYNEQFF
clone_size: few
j_call: TRBJ2-1
d_call: TRBD1
v_call: TRBV7-8

cdr3_nt: TGTGCCAGCAGTTATCAGGTGGGGAACACTGAAGCTTTCTTT
cdr3_aa: CASSYQVGNTEAFF
clone_size: -
j_call: TRBJ1-1
d_call: -
v_call: TRBV12-3/TRBV12-4

cdr3_nt: TGTGCCAGCAGTCCTCAACCTAGCGGGAGAGTCAATGAGCAGTTCTTC
cdr3_aa: CASSPQPSGRVNEQFF
clone_size: many
j_call: TRBJ2-1
d_call: TRBD2
v_call: TRBV6-2/TRBV6-3

cdr3_nt: TGTGCCATCAGTGAACAAGGGACAGCTAATAATTCACCCCTCCACTTT
cdr3_aa: CAISEQGTANNSPLHF
clone_size: few
j_call: TRBJ1-6
d_call: TRBD1
v_call: TRBV10-3

cdr3_nt: TGCGCCAGCAGCCAAGGGTACACAGTAAACACTGAAGCTTTCTTT
cdr3_aa: CASSQGYTVNTEAFF
clone_size: few
j_call: TRBJ1-1
d_call: -
v_call: TRBV4-1

cdr3_nt: TGTGCCAGCTCAATACAGAACACTGAAGCTTTCTTT
cdr3_aa: CASSIQNTEAFF
clone_size: -
j_call: TRBJ1-1
d_call: -
v_call: TRBV7-2

cdr3_nt: TGCGCCAGCAGCCAAGATGAGATTCGGGAGACCCAGTACTTC
cdr3_aa: CASSQDEIRETQYF
clone_size: -
j_call: TRBJ2-5
d_call: -
v_call: TRBV4-1

cdr3_nt: TGTGCCAGCAGCGACCGGTTGAAGCTCTACAATGAGCAGTTCTTC
cdr3_aa: CASSDRLKLYNEQFF
clone_size: -
j_call: TRBJ2-1
d_call: -
v_call: TRBV9

cdr3_nt: TGCAGCGTTTCGTTTGACGGAGATTATGGCTACACCTTC
cdr3_aa: CSVSFDGDYGYTF
clone_size: -
j_call: TRBJ1-2
d_call: -
v_call: TRBV29-1

cdr3_nt: TGCAGCGTTGTTATTAACCAAGAGACCCAGTACTTC
cdr3_aa: CSVVINQETQYF
clone_size: few
j_call: TRBJ2-5
d_call: -
v_call: TRBV29-1

cdr3_nt: TGTGCCATCACATCGACTCTGAACACCGGGGAGCTGTTTTTT
cdr3_aa: CAITSTLNTGELFF
clone_size: many
j_call: TRBJ2-2
d_call: -
v_call: TRBV10-3

cdr3_nt: TGTGCCAGCAGCTTGCTCCGGGCTGAGGAAAAACTGTTTTTT
cdr3_aa: CASSLLRAEEKLFF
clone_size: many
j_call: TRBJ1-4
d_call: -
v_call: TRBV5-5

cdr3_nt: TGTGCCAGCAGCTTAGATAGGACGGTCTACGAGCAGTACTTC
cdr3_aa: CASSLDRTVYEQYF
clone_size: few
j_call: TRBJ2-7
d_call: -
v_call: TRBV11-2

cdr3_nt: TGTGCCAGCAGTGAGCCCGGGACTAGCGGTTCCTACGAGCAGTACTTC
cdr3_aa: CASSEPGTSGSYEQYF
clone_size: few
j_call: TRBJ2-7
d_call: TRBD2
v_call: TRBV25-1

cdr3_nt: TGTGCCAGCAGTAAGCGGGGTGTGGGTGAAGCTTTCTTT
cdr3_aa: CASSKRGVGEAFF
clone_size: few
j_call: TRBJ1-1
d_call: -
v_call: TRBV6-5

cdr3_nt: TGTGCCAGCAGCCCACGAAGGGGGACAGGGGTATACGAGCAGTACTTC
cdr3_aa: CASSPRRGTGVYEQYF
clone_size: few
j_call: TRBJ2-7
d_call: TRBD1
v_call: TRBV5-8

cdr3_nt: TGTGCCAGCCGGGACTCCTCCTTTAATGAGCAGTTCTTC
cdr3_aa: CASRDSSFNEQFF
clone_size: -
j_call: TRBJ2-1
d_call: -
v_call: TRBV28

cdr3_nt: TGTGCCAGCAGGGCGTGGACAACTAATGAAAAACTGTTTTTT
cdr3_aa: CASRAWTTNEKLFF
clone_size: -
j_call: TRBJ1-4
d_call: -
v_call: TRBV6-1

cdr3_nt: TGTGCCAGCAGACCTTCGGACAGGAACACTGAAGCTTTCTTT
cdr3_aa: CASRPSDRNTEAFF
clone_size: few
j_call: TRBJ1-1
d_call: -
v_call: TRBV6-6

cdr3_nt: TGCAGTGCCCGACTCGAGACTGGGGCCAACGTCCTGACTTTC
cdr3_aa: CSARLETGANVLTF
clone_size: -
j_call: TRBJ2-6
d_call: -
v_call: TRBV20-1

cdr3_nt: TGTGCCAGCAGTTTCCAGGGGAGGGGTCAGCCCCAGCATTTT
cdr3_aa: CASSFQGRGQPQHF
clone_size: -
j_call: TRBJ1-5
d_call: -
v_call: TRBV27

cdr3_nt: TGTGCCAGCTCACCCTCGCTAATCGGACAACTGAATTCACCCCTCCACTTT
cdr3_aa: CASSPSLIGQLNSPLHF
clone_size: few
j_call: TRBJ1-6
d_call: -
v_call: TRBV18

cdr3_nt: TGCGCCAGCGGTGCCCAGTACAATGAGCAGTTCTTC
cdr3_aa: CASGAQYNEQFF
clone_size: few
j_call: TRBJ2-1
d_call: -
v_call: TRBV5-1

cdr3_nt: TGTGCCGGGGGGACAGCGAGCTCTGGAAACACCATATATTTT
cdr3_aa: CAGGTASSGNTIYF
clone_size: many
j_call: TRBJ1-3
d_call: TRBD1
v_call: TRBV10-3

cdr3_nt: TGTGCCAGCAGCCCGACTAGCGGGGTGAACACCGGGGAGCTGTTTTTT
cdr3_aa: CASSPTSGVNTGELFF
clone_size: few
j_call: TRBJ2-2
d_call: TRBD2
v_call: TRBV7-2

cdr3_nt: TGTGCCATCAGTGCACACCATTACGAGCAGTACTTC
cdr3_aa: CAISAHHYEQYF
clone_size: few
j_call: TRBJ2-7
d_call: -
v_call: TRBV10-3

cdr3_nt: TGTGCCAGCAGTTTTAAGGGCGCAAGTTACTCCTACGAGCAGTACTTC
cdr3_aa: CASSFKGASYSYEQYF
clone_size: -
j_call: TRBJ2-7
d_call: -
v_call: TRBV27

cdr3_nt: TGTGCCAGCAGCTTAGGCGACCTCTTCAAGAACATTCAGTACTTC
cdr3_aa: CASSLGDLFKNIQYF
clone_size: few
j_call: TRBJ2-4
d_call: -
v_call: TRBV7-9

cdr3_nt: TGTGCCAGCTCACAAAGCCAGGGGCTTACGTCCTATGGCTACACCTTC
cdr3_aa: CASSQSQGLTSYGYTF
clone_size: -
j_call: TRBJ1-2
d_call: -
v_call: TRBV18

cdr3_nt: TGCGCCAGCACCGGACAGGCGAATGAAGCTTTCTTT
cdr3_aa: CASTGQANEAFF
clone_size: -
j_call: TRBJ1-1
d_call: TRBD1
v_call: TRBV5-1

cdr3_nt: TGCGCCAGCAGCCAAGATCTGAGTGACGGCGGGGTTGGCTATGGCTACACCTTC
cdr3_aa: CASSQDLSDGGVGYGYTF
clone_size: -
j_call: TRBJ1-2
d_call: -
v_call: TRBV4-3

cdr3_nt: TGCAGTGCTAGCGTTATCCAGGGCTATGGCTACACCTTC
cdr3_aa: CSASVIQGYGYTF
clone_size: -
j_call: TRBJ1-2
d_call: -
v_call: TRBV20-1

cdr3_nt: TGTGCCAGCAGCCAAGATAGACAGGGCTCCGGGGAGCTGTTTTTT
cdr3_aa: CASSQDRQGSGELFF
clone_size: -
j_call: TRBJ2-2
d_call: TRBD1
v_call: TRBV14

cdr3_nt: TGCGCCAGCAGCCAGCTCTTGTTGGGCCCCACCGGGGAGCTGTTTTTT
cdr3_aa: CASSQLLLGPTGELFF
clone_size: -
j_call: TRBJ2-2
d_call: -
v_call: TRBV4-1

cdr3_nt: TGTGCCAGCAGCCTCCTCACAGATACGCAGTATTTT
cdr3_aa: CASSLLTDTQYF
clone_size: many
j_call: TRBJ2-3
d_call: -
v_call: TRBV5-6

cdr3_nt: TGCAGTGCTAGAGATGTGGATCAGCCCCAGCATTTT
cdr3_aa: CSARDVDQPQHF
clone_size: -
j_call: TRBJ1-5
d_call: -
v_call: TRBV20-1

cdr3_nt: TGCGCCAGCAGCTTTGGAGCGGGGGGCACAGATACGCAGTATTTT
cdr3_aa: CASSFGAGGTDTQYF
clone_size: -
j_call: TRBJ2-3
d_call: TRBD2
v_call: TRBV5-1

cdr3_nt: TGTGCCAGCAGTTCAACGGGACAGGGGGCGGGTGAGCAGTACTTC
cdr3_aa: CASSSTGQGAGEQYF
clone_size: few
j_call: TRBJ2-7
d_call: TRBD1
v_call: TRBV12-3/TRBV12-4

cdr3_nt: TGTGCCAGCAGCCCTGGAGTCAAGAGAAGCAATCAGCCCCAGCATTTT
cdr3_aa: CASSPGVKRSNQPQHF
clone_size: once
j_call: TRBJ1-5
d_call: -
v_call: TRBV11-1

cdr3_nt: TGTGCCATCAGTGAGGGGGGGGACGGAAATCAGCCCCAGCATTTT
cdr3_aa: CAISEGGDGNQPQHF
clone_size: few
j_call: TRBJ1-5
d_call: -
v_call: TRBV10-3

cdr3_nt: TGTGCCAGCAGAAGCCGGGACAGGGAAAAACTGTTTTTT
cdr3_aa: CASRSRDREKLFF
clone_size: -
j_call: TRBJ1-4
d_call: TRBD1
v_call: TRBV12-3/TRBV12-4

cdr3_nt: TGCGCCAGCAGCCGTAACCCCGGGACAGGGAACACTGAAGCTTTCTTT
cdr3_aa: CASSRNPGTGNTEAFF
clone_size: few
j_call: TRBJ1-1
d_call: TRBD1
v_call: TRBV5-1

cdr3_nt: TGTGCCATTGGTTCGCGGGGGACCGGGGCCATTCAGTACTTC
cdr3_aa: CAIGSRGTGAIQYF
clone_size: -
j_call: TRBJ2-4
d_call: TRBD2
v_call: TRBV7-2

cdr3_nt: TGCAGTGCTACGGGGCTAGCGGAAAATCAAGAGACCCAGTACTTC
cdr3_aa: CSATGLAENQETQYF
clone_size: -
j_call: TRBJ2-5
d_call: TRBD2
v_call: TRBV20-1